This section outlines one TCR beta chain sequence together with its context. The antigen is unknown. The data belong to a study of cytotoxic CD8 clonotypes in ibrutinib-treated CLL. At the level of the study: The taking of response samples occurred after a median about 13 months of treatment, with a range of 6 to 36. General study points: Whereas clonality rose at ibrutinib response, it declined toward baseline at progression.

TCR beta libraries used around 2 micrograms of genomic DNA from cryopreserved PBMCs. The trim removed 3 bases at V and 5 bases at J, leaving 2 bases unmatched. There are 13 residues in the CDR3. Germline V gene data show CDR1 as KGHSH and CDR2 as LQKENI. Produced via immunoSEQ multiplex PCR; TCRdb's table is partial and in-frame only. The table shows around 150,000 clones, with more than 75% occurring only once. The receptor was derived from a human donor with chronic lymphocytic leukemia. J is TRBJ1-1 and V is TRBV18; 8 nucleotides agree with TRBD1. Sequencing was performed on PBMCs, taken after 36 months of ibrutinib treatment. CDR3 residues: CASSPDRDTEAFF. CDR3 bases: TGTGCCAGCTCACCGGACAGGGATACTGAAGCTTTCTTT.